Below are 29 T cell receptor beta chains sequenced from a single sample in a study of response to subunit inactivated influenza vaccine. TCRdb analysed the RT-PCR reads with MiXCR anew, one entry per CDR3 protein. The table lists about 500,000 distinct CDR3 sequences, about 17% of them singletons. This sample comprised CD4+ T cells sorted from PBMCs, obtained around 2 years after vaccination. All receptors come from a man in his fifties or sixties who received an inactivated influenza vaccine.

CDR3 nucleotide sequence: TGCAGTGCTAGAGCTAGCGGGAGGGCCCTCCGCGAGCAGTACTTC. Amino acids: CSARASGRALREQYF. This chain joins TRBV20-1 and TRBJ2-7; 12 bases fit TRBD2. The CDR3 runs to 15 residues. In germline, CDR1 is DFQATT, CDR2 SNEGSKA (reference sequence). After removal of 1 base from V and 6 bases from J, the junction contained 7 bases not matched to a gene.

The chain joins TRBV5-6 to TRBJ2-1; D ambiguous. The germline V and J ends were trimmed by 2 bases and 7 bases, with 7 bases remaining between them. CDR3 length: 12 residues. From germline, CDR1 is SGHDT and CDR2 YYEEEE. CDR3 loop: CASSFGINEQFF. The CDR3 region has the DNA TGTGCCAGCAGCTTTGGTATAAATGAGCAGTTCTTC. Variable domain in full (rest from reference TRBV5-6 and TRBJ2-1): DAGVTQSPTHLIKTRGQQVTLRCSPKSGHDTVSWYQQALGQGPQFIFQYYEEEERQRGNFPDRFSGHQFPNYSSELNVNALLLGDSALYLCASSFGINEQFFGPGTRLTVL.

This clonotype has only a few counts. The V and J genes are TRBV4-1 and TRBJ1-2; TRBD1 might be the D (6 bases). Germline V gene sequence: CDR1 MGHRA, CDR2 YSYEKL. Trimming cost V 2 bases and J 2 bases, with 9 bases left between them. The CDR3 length is 14 residues. The CDR3 nucleotides read TGCGCCAGCAGCCAATTCGACAGGAACTATGGCTACACCTTC. This codes for CASSQFDRNYGYTF.

This clonotype was detected ten times or more. The chain couples TRBV5-1 to TRBJ2-1, with unresolved D. Per the germline V gene, CDR1 is SGHRS and CDR2 is YFSETQ. Trimming took off 5 bases at V and 0 bases at J, with 15 bases between the two ends. CDR3 length: 16 residues. The CDR3 sequence is CASRQTFSSSYNEQFF. CDR3 in DNA: TGCGCCAGCAGACAGACATTTTCGAGCTCCTACAATGAGCAGTTCTTC.

In its sample, this clonotype was seen many times. The chain recombines TRBV3-1 with TRBJ1-6; D is uncertain. The CDR3 sequence is 13 residues long. Trimming stripped 4 bases from V and 2 bases from J, with 3 bases between. Germline lookup yields CDR1 LGHDT and CDR2 YNNKEL (reference sequence). CDR3 region: CASSPPYNSPLHF. Here the CDR3 DNA reads TGTGCCAGCAGCCCGCCCTATAATTCACCCCTCCACTTT.

The table lists this clonotype with a few counts. V gene TRBV6-5 combines with J gene TRBJ1-4; 8 bases align to TRBD1. V shed 0 bases and J 2 bases; nucleotides not matched to a gene: 2. The CDR3 is 16 amino acids. Germline V lookup: CDR1 MNHEY, CDR2 SVGAGI. CDR3 residues: CASSYSHRGTNEKLFF. The CDR3 DNA follows: TGTGCCAGCAGTTACTCCCACAGGGGGACTAATGAAAAACTGTTTTTT.

The sample holds many counts of this clonotype. V usage is TRBV7-2 and J usage is TRBJ2-6; perhaps D is TRBD1 or TRBD2 (5 bases each). The CDR3 is 14 amino acids. The V and J ends lost 3 bases and 4 bases respectively, with 7 bases between them. Germline-derived CDR1 and CDR2 are SGHTA and FQGNSA. CDR3 region: CASSFGGGANVLTF. The CDR3 nucleotides are TGTGCCAGCAGCTTTGGGGGAGGGGCCAACGTCCTGACTTTC. Supplemented by reference TRBV7-2 and TRBJ2-6, the full variable domain reads GAGVSQSPSNKVTEKGKDVELRCDPISGHTALYWYRQSLGQGLEFLIYFQGNSAPDKSGLPSDRFSAERTGGSVSTLTIQRTQQEDSAVYLCASSFGGGANVLTFGAGSRLTVL.

V usage is TRBV5-1 and J usage is TRBJ2-3, with a tentative D call TRBD2 (6 bases). There are 14 residues in the CDR3. V shed 3 bases and J shed 1 base, with 9 bases lying between them. Germline CDR1 is SGHRS and CDR2 is YFSETQ. The CDR3 reads CASSWSGGTDTQYF. The CDR3 nucleotides read TGCGCCAGCAGCTGGTCGGGGGGCACAGATACGCAGTATTTT.

The chain joins TRBV20-1 to TRBJ2-1; no definite D call. The CDR3 loop spans 14 amino acids. Germline V gene lookup returns CDR1 DFQATT and CDR2 SNEGSKA (reference sequence). The ends were cut back, 1 base at V and 8 bases at J, with 15 bases in the middle. The CDR3, as DNA: TGCAGTGCTAGAGTGGGCCGGCTAGGAGATGAGCAGTTCTTC. Translated, it gives CSARVGRLGDEQFF.

The CDR3: CASSPSWGNSTDTQYF. The CDR3 DNA sequence: TGTGCCAGCAGCCCATCTTGGGGTAACAGCACAGATACGCAGTATTTT. This rearrangement joins TRBV11-3 to TRBJ2-3, with unresolved D. The length of the CDR3 is 16 residues. The V gene lost 5 bases and the J gene lost 0 bases, with 15 bases spanning the gap. The germline V gene has CDR1 SGHNT and CDR2 YENEEA.

This chain connects TRBV2 to TRBJ2-1; D might be TRBD2 (6 bases). The CDR3 extends over 13 amino acids. The germline V and J ends were trimmed by 8 bases and 3 bases, with 11 bases remaining between them. Germline loops: CDR1 SNHLY, CDR2 FYNNEI. Here the CDR3 DNA reads TGTGCCAGCCGGGACTTCGACTACAATGAGCAGTTCTTC. Its protein is CASRDFDYNEQFF.

This chain connects TRBV5-4 to TRBJ2-1; 8 bases align to TRBD2. Germline values: CDR1 SGHNT, CDR2 YYREEE (reference sequence). V trimming: 4 bases; J trimming: 4 bases; junction bases outside the gene matches: 7. The CDR3 has 15 amino acids. The CDR3: CASSVTSGNYNEQFF. CDR3 in DNA: TGTGCCAGCAGCGTTACTAGCGGCAATTACAATGAGCAGTTCTTC.

The chain recombines TRBV5-1 with TRBJ2-3; 10 bases fit TRBD2. Germline trimming cut 6 bases from V and 6 bases from J; bases unmatched to any gene: 10. CDR3 length: 15 amino acids. The germline V gene has CDR1 SGHRS and CDR2 YFSETQ. The CDR3 DNA reads as TGCGCCAGCAAGGCTAGCGGGAGCGGGGCTGATACGCAGTATTTT. Translating gives CASKASGSGADTQYF.

The rearrangement uses TRBV3-1 and TRBJ1-1; D unclear. The CDR3 is made up of 15 amino acids. The V end lost 1 base, the J end lost 1 base, and 10 bases lay between the germline ends. CDR1 and CDR2 (germline): LGHDT, YNNKEL (reference sequence). In DNA form, the CDR3 reads TGTGCCAGCAGCCAAGCCTCCAGAGAGAACACTGAAGCTTTCTTT. Translation gives CASSQASRENTEAFF.

This clonotype turned up a few times. The genes are TRBV12-3 or TRBV12-4 and TRBJ2-3; TRBD2 might be the D (6 bases). The V end was cut by 5 bases, the J end by 7 bases, with 13 bases between. The length of the CDR3 is 13 residues. The chain's CDR3 is CASSVGGTYTQYF. As DNA, the CDR3 is TGTGCCAGCAGTGTCGGGGGAACGTATACGCAGTATTTT.

This clonotype was counted many times. J is TRBJ2-1 and V is TRBV5-1; D possibly uses TRBD1 or TRBD2 (6 bases each). With 0 bases removed from V and 0 bases from J, the gap between germline ends came to 10 bases. This CDR3 region has 16 residues. CDR1 SGHRS and CDR2 YFSETQ come from the germline V gene. The CDR3 DNA sequence: TGCGCCAGCAGCTTGGTCTGGGGGGCCTCCTACAATGAGCAGTTCTTC. Encoded protein: CASSLVWGASYNEQFF.

The gene calls are TRBV20-1 and TRBJ2-7; 11 nucleotides align to TRBD2. Germline CDR1 reads DFQATT; CDR2 reads SNEGSKA (reference sequence). The CDR3 spans 15 residues. After removal of 3 bases from V and 4 bases from J, the junction contained 8 bases not matched to a gene. CDR3 nucleotide sequence: TGCAGTGCTAGGCGGACTAGCGGGTTTACTTACGAGCAGTACTTC. Its translation: CSARRTSGFTYEQYF.

This clonotype has only a few counts. This chain joins TRBV6-2 or TRBV6-3 and TRBJ2-7, with TRBD2 identical over 11 bases. Germline CDR1 MNHEY, CDR2 SVGEGT. The CDR3 has 18 residues. After removal of 6 bases from V and 5 bases from J, the junction contained 18 bases not matched to a gene. Written as DNA, the CDR3 is TGTGCCAGCAGCTCGTTTACTAGCGGGGGATGGTTTCCCGACGAGCAGTACTTC. The encoded protein is CASSSFTSGGWFPDEQYF.

This chain links TRBV7-2 with TRBJ2-3; no definite D call. Trimming took off 5 bases at V and 8 bases at J, with 20 bases between the two ends. The germline V gene has CDR1 SGHTA and CDR2 FQGNSA. The CDR3 has 15 amino acids. CDR3 sequence reads: CASSPAVPGTGTQYF. The CDR3 nucleotides read TGTGCCAGCAGCCCCGCGGTCCCGGGCACTGGTACGCAGTATTTT.

Only a few counts were recorded for this clonotype. The V gene is TRBV20-1, the J gene TRBJ2-7, with D perhaps TRBD2 (6 bases). Trimming pared 1 base from V and 7 bases from J, leaving 23 bases between. Germline V gene sequence: CDR1 DFQATT, CDR2 SNEGSKA (reference sequence). This CDR3 is 16 amino acids long. CDR3 nucleotides: TGCAGTGCTAGAGGGACGAAACGCGGGAAACCCTGGGAGCAGTACTTC. It specifies CSARGTKRGKPWEQYF.

This clonotype has at least ten counts. The gene calls are TRBV6-5 and TRBJ2-1, with TRBD1 as a possible D gene (5 bases). The germline V gene has CDR1 MNHEY and CDR2 SVGAGI. This CDR3 has 14 residues. Trimming left V 3 bases short and J 6 bases short, with 12 bases between. The CDR3 spells CASSYRGPGNEQFF. The CDR3 nucleotides read TGTGCCAGCAGTTATAGGGGCCCGGGCAATGAGCAGTTCTTC.

The table lists this clonotype with a few counts. This chain links TRBV20-1 with TRBJ2-5, with D perhaps given as TRBD1 or TRBD2 (5 bases each). V was pared by 6 bases and J by 5 bases, with 13 bases between. This CDR3 has 12 amino acids. CDR1 is DFQATT and CDR2 is SNEGSKA in the germline V gene (reference sequence). The CDR3: CSALGTTETQYF. CDR3 bases: TGCAGTGCGCTCGGGACGACGGAGACCCAGTACTTC.

The chain employs TRBV29-1 and TRBJ2-1; 7 nucleotides match TRBD2. Trimming cost V 4 bases and J 4 bases; bases outside gene matches: 7. The CDR3 length is 14 residues. Looked up from germline, CDR1 is SQVTM and CDR2 is ANQGSEA. In DNA form, the CDR3 reads TGCAGCGTTGCGAAGCTAGCGGAGTACAATGAGCAGTTCTTC. It specifies CSVAKLAEYNEQFF.

The genes are TRBV4-2 and TRBJ1-3; perhaps TRBD1 as D (6 bases). Germline-derived CDR1 and CDR2 are LGHNA and YNFKEQ. The CDR3 loop spans 16 amino acids. The V end lost 1 base, the J end lost 2 bases, and 12 bases lay between the germline ends. The CDR3 coding sequence is TGTGCCAGCAGCCAAGCTACGGGGGCAACTGGAAACACCATATATTTT. Protein product: CASSQATGATGNTIYF.

The V gene is TRBV7-9, the J gene TRBJ2-3; D unresolved. With 2 bases removed from V and 6 bases from J, the gap between germline ends came to 9 bases. Per the germline V gene, CDR1 is SEHNR and CDR2 is FQNEAQ (reference sequence). The CDR3 runs to 13 residues. CDR3 sequence (DNA): TGTGCCAGCAGCTTAATGTTCGCTGATACGCAGTATTTT. Translated, it gives CASSLMFADTQYF.

The chain employs TRBV5-1 and TRBJ2-7, with 11 bases fitting TRBD1. This CDR3 comprises 14 residues. Germline values: CDR1 SGHRS, CDR2 YFSETQ. V was pared by 2 bases and J by 5 bases, with 3 bases of the junction left unmatched. CDR3 sequence: CASSFGQGAHEQYF. Written as DNA, the CDR3 is TGCGCCAGCAGCTTCGGACAGGGGGCACACGAGCAGTACTTC.

This clonotype was observed a few times. The chain joins TRBV20-1 to TRBJ2-5, with 7 bases lining up with TRBD2. CDR1 is DFQATT and CDR2 is SNEGSKA in the germline V gene (reference sequence). This CDR3 comprises 14 residues. V lost 0 bases, J lost 2 bases, and 3 bases stayed unmatched. CDR3 bases: TGCAGTGCTAGAGACGGGGGACTACAAGAGACCCAGTACTTC. This translates into CSARDGGLQETQYF.

The chain uses TRBV29-1 and TRBJ2-5; D possibly corresponds to TRBD2 (6 bases). The CDR3 extends over 15 amino acids. Trimming removed 4 bases from V and 5 bases from J, with 20 bases in between. Germline-derived CDR1 and CDR2 are SQVTM and ANQGSEA. CDR3 region: CSVGSEGGWGETQYF. In nucleotides, the CDR3 is TGCAGCGTTGGTTCTGAAGGAGGGTGGGGGGAGACCCAGTACTTC.

This clonotype has at least ten counts. The chain recombines TRBV7-8 with TRBJ2-1; no clear D gene. Germline values: CDR1 SGHVS, CDR2 FQNEAQ. The CDR3 has 14 amino acids. Between the trimmed V and J ends, which lost 2 bases and 9 bases, there was a span of 14 bases. CDR3 coding DNA: TGTGCCAGCAGCTTACTCCTCGGCGGTTTTGAGCAGTTCTTC. Amino acid sequence: CASSLLLGGFEQFF.